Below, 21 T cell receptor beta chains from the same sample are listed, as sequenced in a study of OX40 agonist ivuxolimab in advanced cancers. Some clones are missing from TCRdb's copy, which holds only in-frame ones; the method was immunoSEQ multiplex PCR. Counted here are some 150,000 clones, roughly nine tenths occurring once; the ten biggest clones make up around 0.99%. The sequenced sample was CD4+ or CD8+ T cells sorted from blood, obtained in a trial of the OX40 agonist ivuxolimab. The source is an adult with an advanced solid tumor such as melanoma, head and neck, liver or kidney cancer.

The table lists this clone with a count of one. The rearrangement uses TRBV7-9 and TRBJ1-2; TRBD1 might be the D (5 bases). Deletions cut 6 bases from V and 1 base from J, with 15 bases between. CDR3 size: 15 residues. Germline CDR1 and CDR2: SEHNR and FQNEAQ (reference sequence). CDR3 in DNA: TGTGCCAGCAGGGTGGGGCAGGCGGTTAACTATGGCTACACCTTC. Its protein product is CASRVGQAVNYGYTF.

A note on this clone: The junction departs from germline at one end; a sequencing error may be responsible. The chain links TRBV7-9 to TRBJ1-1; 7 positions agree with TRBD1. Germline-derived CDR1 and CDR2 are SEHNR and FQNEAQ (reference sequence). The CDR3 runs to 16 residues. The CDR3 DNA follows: TGTGCCAGCAGCTTAGGGGGAGGCAGGGGGAACCCTGAAGCTTTCTTT. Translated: CASSLGGGRGNPEAFF.

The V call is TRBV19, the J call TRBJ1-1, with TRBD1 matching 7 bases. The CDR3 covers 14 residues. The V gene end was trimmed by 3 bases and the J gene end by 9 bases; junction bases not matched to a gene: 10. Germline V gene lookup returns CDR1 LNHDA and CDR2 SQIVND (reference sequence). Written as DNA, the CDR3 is TGTGCCAGTAGTATCCGGGGACAGACTATCCAAGCTTTCTTT. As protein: CASSIRGQTIQAFF.

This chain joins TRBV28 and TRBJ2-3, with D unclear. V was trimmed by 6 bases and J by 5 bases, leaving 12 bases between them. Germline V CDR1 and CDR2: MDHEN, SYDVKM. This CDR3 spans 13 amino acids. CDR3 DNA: TGTGCCAGCAGCTCACCCTCCGTAGATACGCAGTATTTT. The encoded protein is CASSSPSVDTQYF.

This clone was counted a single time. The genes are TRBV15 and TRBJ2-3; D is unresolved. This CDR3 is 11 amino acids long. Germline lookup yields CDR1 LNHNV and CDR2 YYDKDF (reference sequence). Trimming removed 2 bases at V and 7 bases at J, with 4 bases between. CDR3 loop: CATSRTYTQYF. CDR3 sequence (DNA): TGTGCCACCAGCAGAACCTATACGCAGTATTTT. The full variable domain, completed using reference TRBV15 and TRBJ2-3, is DAMVIQNPRYQVTQFGKPVTLSCSQTLNHNVMYWYQQKSSQAPKLLFHYYDKDFNNEADTPDNFQSRRPNTSFCFLDIRSPGLGDTAMYLCATSRTYTQYFGPGTRLTVL.

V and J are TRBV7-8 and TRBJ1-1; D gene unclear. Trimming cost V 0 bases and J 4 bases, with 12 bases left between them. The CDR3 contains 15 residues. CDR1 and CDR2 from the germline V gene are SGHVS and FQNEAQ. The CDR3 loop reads CASSLAEGVGTEAFF. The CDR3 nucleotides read TGTGCCAGCAGCTTAGCGGAGGGCGTGGGCACTGAAGCTTTCTTT. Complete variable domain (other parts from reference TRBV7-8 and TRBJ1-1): GAGVSQSPRYKVAKRGQDVALRCDPISGHVSLFWYQQALGQGPEFLTYFQNEAQLDKSGLPSDRFFAERPEGSVSTLKIQRTQQEDSAVYLCASSLAEGVGTEAFFGQGTRLTVV.

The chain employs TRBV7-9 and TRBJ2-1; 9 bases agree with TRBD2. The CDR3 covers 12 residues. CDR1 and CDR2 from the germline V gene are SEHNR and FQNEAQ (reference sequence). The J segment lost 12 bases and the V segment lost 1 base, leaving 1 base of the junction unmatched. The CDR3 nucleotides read TGTGCCAGCAGCTTAGAAGCGGGAGGGCAGTTCTTC. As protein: CASSLEAGGQFF.

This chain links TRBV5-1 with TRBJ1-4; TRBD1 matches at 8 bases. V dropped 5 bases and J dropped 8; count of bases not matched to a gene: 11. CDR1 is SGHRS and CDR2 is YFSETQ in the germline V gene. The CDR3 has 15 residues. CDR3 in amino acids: CASRENQGAGEKLFF. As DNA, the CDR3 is TGCGCCAGCAGAGAAAACCAGGGGGCGGGAGAAAAACTGTTTTTT.

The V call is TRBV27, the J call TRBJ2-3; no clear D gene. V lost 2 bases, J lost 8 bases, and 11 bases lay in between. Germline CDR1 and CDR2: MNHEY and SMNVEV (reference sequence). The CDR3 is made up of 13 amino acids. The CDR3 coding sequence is TGTGCCAGCAGTTTAATAGGCCGACCTACGCAGTATTTT. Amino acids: CASSLIGRPTQYF.

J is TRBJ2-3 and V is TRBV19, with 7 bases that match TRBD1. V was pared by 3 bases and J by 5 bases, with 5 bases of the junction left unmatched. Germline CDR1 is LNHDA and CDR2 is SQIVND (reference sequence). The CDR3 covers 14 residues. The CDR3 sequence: CASSMTGTGDTQYF. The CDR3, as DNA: TGTGCCAGTAGTATGACAGGGACCGGAGATACGCAGTATTTT. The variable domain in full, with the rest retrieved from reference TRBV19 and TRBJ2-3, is DGGITQSPKYLFRKEGQNVTLSCEQNLNHDAMYWYRQDPGQGLRLIYYSQIVNDFQKGDIAEGYSVSREKKESFPLTVTSAQKNPTAFYLCASSMTGTGDTQYFGPGTRLTVL.

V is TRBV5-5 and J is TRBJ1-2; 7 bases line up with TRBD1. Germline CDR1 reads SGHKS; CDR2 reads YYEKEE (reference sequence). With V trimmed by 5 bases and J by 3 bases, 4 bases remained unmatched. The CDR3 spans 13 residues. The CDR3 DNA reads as TGTGCCAGCAGTTACGACAGGGACTATGGCTACACCTTC. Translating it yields CASSYDRDYGYTF.

The CDR3 loop reads CASSLAANTGELFF. The CDR3, as DNA: TGCGCCAGCAGCTTGGCGGCGAACACCGGGGAGCTGTTTTTT. This chain uses TRBV5-1 with TRBJ2-2, with D hard to call. This CDR3 is built from 14 residues. Per the germline V gene, CDR1 is SGHRS and CDR2 is YFSETQ. Trimming pared 0 bases from V and 0 bases from J, leaving 3 bases between.

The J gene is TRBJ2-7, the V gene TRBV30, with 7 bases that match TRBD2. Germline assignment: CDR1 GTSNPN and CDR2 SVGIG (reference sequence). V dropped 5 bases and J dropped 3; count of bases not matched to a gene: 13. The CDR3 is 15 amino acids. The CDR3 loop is CAWFDSSGVNYEQYF. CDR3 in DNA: TGTGCCTGGTTCGATTCTAGCGGTGTGAACTACGAGCAGTACTTC. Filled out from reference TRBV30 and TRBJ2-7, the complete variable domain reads SQTIHQWPATLVQPVGSPLSLECTVEGTSNPNLYWYRQAAGRGLQLLFYSVGIGQISSEVPQNLSASRPQDRQFILSSKKLLLSDSGFYLCAWFDSSGVNYEQYFGPGTRLTVT.

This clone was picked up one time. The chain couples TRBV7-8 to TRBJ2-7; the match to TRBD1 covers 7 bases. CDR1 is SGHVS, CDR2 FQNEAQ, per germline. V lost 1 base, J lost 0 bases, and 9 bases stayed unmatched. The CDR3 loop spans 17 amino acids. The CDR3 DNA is TGTGCCAGCAGCTTAGAAGGAGCAGGGGGAAACTCCTACGAGCAGTACTTC. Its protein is CASSLEGAGGNSYEQYF. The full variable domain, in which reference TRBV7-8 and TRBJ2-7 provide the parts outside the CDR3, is GAGVSQSPRYKVAKRGQDVALRCDPISGHVSLFWYQQALGQGPEFLTYFQNEAQLDKSGLPSDRFFAERPEGSVSTLKIQRTQQEDSAVYLCASSLEGAGGNSYEQYFGPGTRLTVT.

The CDR3 loop is CASRYNADSSGNTIYF. CDR3 bases: TGTGCCAGCAGGTACAACGCGGACAGCTCTGGAAACACCATATATTTT. The rearrangement uses TRBV6-5 and TRBJ1-3; D possibly corresponds to TRBD1 (6 bases). There are 16 residues in the CDR3. Germline CDR1 is MNHEY and CDR2 is SVGAGI. V lost 6 bases, J lost 0 bases, and 15 bases lay in between.

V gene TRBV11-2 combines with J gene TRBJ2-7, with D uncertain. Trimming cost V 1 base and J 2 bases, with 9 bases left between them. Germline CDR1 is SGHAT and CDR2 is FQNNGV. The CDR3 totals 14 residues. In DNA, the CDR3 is TGTGCCAGCAGCTTAGGTCCGGCGACCTACGAGCAGTACTTC. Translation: CASSLGPATYEQYF. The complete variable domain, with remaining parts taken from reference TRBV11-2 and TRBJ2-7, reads EAGVAQSPRYKIIEKRQSVAFWCNPISGHATLYWYQQILGQGPKLLIQFQNNGVVDDSQLPKDRFSAERLKGVDSTLKIQPAKLEDSAVYLCASSLGPATYEQYFGPGTRLTVT.

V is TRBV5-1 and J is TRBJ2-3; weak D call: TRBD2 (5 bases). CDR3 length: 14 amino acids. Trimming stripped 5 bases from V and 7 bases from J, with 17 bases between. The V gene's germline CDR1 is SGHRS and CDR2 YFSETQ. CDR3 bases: TGCGCCAGCAGGGTGGGCCCCAGCGGAAATACGCAGTATTTT. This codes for CASRVGPSGNTQYF.

The CDR3 loop is CASSLTGTSTDTQYF. CDR3 sequence (DNA): TGTGCCAGCAGCTTGACAGGGACCAGCACAGATACGCAGTATTTT. The J gene is TRBJ2-3, the V gene TRBV2, with 7 positions matching TRBD1. The germline V gene encodes CDR1 SNHLY and CDR2 FYNNEI. The CDR3 consists of 15 residues. J gave up 0 bases and V 6 bases, and 6 bases lay outside the gene matches.

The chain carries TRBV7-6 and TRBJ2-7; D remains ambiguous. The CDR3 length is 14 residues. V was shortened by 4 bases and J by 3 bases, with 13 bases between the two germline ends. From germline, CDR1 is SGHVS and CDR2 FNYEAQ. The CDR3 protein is CASSSIEQSYEQYF. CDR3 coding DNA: TGTGCCAGCAGCTCTATAGAGCAGAGCTACGAGCAGTACTTC.

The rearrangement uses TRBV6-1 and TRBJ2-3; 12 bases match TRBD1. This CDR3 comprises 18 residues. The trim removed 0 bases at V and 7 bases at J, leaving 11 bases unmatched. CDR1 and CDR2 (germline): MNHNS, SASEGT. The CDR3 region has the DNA TGTGCCAGCAGTGAAGCTAGGTACGGGGACAGGGGGCCAAATACGCAGTATTTT. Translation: CASSEARYGDRGPNTQYF.

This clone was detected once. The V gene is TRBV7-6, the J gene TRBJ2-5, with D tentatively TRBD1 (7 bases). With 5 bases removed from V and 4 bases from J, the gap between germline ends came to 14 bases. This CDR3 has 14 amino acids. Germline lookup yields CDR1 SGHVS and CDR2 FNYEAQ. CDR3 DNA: TGTGCCAGCAGCCTGAGACAGGGAGGAGAGACCCAGTACTTC. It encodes CASSLRQGGETQYF.